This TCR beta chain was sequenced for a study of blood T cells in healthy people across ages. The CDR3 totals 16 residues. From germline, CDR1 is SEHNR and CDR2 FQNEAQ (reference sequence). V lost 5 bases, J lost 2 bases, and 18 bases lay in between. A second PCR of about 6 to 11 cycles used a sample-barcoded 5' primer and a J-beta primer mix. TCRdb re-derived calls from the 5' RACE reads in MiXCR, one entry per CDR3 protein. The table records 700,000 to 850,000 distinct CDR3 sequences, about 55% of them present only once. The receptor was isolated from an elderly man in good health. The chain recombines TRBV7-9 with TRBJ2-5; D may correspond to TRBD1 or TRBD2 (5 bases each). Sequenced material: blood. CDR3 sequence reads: CASSPVGDGLQETQYF. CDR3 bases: TGTGCCAGCAGCCCAGTGGGGGACGGATTACAAGAGACCCAGTACTTC.